The sequence of this T cell receptor (beta chain) was determined in a study of cytomegalovirus exposure and HLA in healthy donors. Across the whole study: A prior study identified 110 million or so unique TCR beta sequences from roughly 170 million T cells.

In this sample, this clone turned up once. The antigen remains unidentified. The J segment lost 0 bases and the V segment lost 3 bases, leaving 3 bases of the junction unmatched. CDR3 length: 16 amino acids. Germline assignment: CDR1 SGHTA and CDR2 FQGNSA. Whole-study findings and limits: Earlier findings revealed that most TCR beta V segments proved productive either about 90% or about 30% of the time. Later on, a genetic analysis was performed. It linked a missense variant in DCLRE1C with V- and J-gene trimming of TCR beta.

Use of 60 Vbeta and 13 Jbeta primers characterized the PCR. Repertoires were generated with immunoSEQ multiplex PCR, while TCRdb's copy carries only in-frame clones and drops some. The sample has about 120,000 clones, over 60% seen once. Material: PBMCs. This clonotype was sampled from a woman in her thirties or forties in good health and CMV-seropositive. The genes are TRBV7-2 and TRBJ2-3; 10 nucleotides align to TRBD2. The CDR3 protein is CASSLLAGGSTDTQYF. DNA of the CDR3: TGTGCCAGCAGCTTGTTAGCGGGGGGCAGCACAGATACGCAGTATTTT.